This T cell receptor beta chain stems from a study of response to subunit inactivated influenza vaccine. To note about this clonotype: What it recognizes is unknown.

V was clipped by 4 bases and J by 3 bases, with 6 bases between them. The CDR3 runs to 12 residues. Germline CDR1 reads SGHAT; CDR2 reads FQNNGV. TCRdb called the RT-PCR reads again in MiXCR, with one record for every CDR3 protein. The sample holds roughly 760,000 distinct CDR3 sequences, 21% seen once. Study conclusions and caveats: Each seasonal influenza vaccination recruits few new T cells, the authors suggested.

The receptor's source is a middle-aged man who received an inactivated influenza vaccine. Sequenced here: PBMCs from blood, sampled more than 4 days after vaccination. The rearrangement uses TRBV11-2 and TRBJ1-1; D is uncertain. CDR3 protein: CASSSGYTEAFF. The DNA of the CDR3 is TGTGCCAGCAGCTCCGGGTACACTGAAGCTTTCTTT.